Detailed here is one T cell receptor (beta chain). CD8 memory fractions consisted of CD45RO+ and CCR7-negative CD45RA+ TemRA cells together. Looked up from germline, CDR1 is LNHNV and CDR2 is YYDKDF (reference sequence). V gave up 5 bases and J gave up 0 bases, with 11 bases separating them. This CDR3 is built from 15 residues. The entry originates in a study of shared clonotypes between healthy human individuals. Splitting of each subset's genomic DNA was done evenly across several immunoSEQ plates. Data came from immunoSEQ multiplex PCR; TCRdb stores just in-frame clones and leaves some out. The table lists roughly 410,000 clones, around 96% of them singletons, with around 0.3% in the top ten.

This receptor was obtained from a man aged 25-45 years in good health. This chain links TRBV15 with TRBJ1-3; D gene ambiguous. Sequenced material: memory CD8+ T cells sorted from blood. The subset was: CD45RO+ cells pooled with CCR7-negative TemRA cells. The CDR3 coding sequence is TGTGCCACCAGCCGCCGGGAAAGCTCTGGAAACACCATATATTTT. Protein product: CATSRRESSGNTIYF.